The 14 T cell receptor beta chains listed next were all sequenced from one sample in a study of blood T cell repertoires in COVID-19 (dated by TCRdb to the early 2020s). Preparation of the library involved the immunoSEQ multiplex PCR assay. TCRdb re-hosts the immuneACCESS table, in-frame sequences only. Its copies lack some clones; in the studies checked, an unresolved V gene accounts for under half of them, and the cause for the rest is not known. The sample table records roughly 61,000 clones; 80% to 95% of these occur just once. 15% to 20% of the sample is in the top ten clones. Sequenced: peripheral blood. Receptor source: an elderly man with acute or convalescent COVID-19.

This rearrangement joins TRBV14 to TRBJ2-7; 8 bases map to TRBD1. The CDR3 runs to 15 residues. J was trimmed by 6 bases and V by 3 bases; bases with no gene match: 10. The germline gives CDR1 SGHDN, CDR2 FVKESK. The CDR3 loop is CASSQLTGALGEQYF. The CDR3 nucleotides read TGTGCCAGCAGCCAGTTGACAGGGGCTCTTGGCGAGCAGTACTTC.

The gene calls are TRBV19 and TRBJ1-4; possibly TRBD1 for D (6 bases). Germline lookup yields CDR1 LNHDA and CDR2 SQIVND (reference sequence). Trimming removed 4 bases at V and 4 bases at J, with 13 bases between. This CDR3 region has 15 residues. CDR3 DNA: TGTGCCAGTAGTACACCGACAGGTCTTAATGAAAAACTGTTTTTT. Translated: CASSTPTGLNEKLFF.

The CDR3 protein is CASSQDWEGLSPLHF. The CDR3 region has the DNA TGCGCCAGCAGCCAAGACTGGGAGGGGCTATCACCCCTCCACTTT. The gene calls are TRBV4-1 and TRBJ1-6; tentative D call: TRBD1 (5 bases). CDR3 length: 15 residues. CDR1 is MGHRA and CDR2 is YSYEKL in the germline V gene. Trimming cost V 0 bases and J 10 bases, with 13 bases left between them.

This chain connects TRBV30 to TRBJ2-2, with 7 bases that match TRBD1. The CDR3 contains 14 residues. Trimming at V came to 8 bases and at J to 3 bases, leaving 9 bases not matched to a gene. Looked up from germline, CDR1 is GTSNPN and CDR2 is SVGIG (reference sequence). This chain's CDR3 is CAHKRTGDTGELFF. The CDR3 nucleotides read TGTGCCCATAAGAGAACAGGGGACACCGGGGAGCTGTTTTTT.

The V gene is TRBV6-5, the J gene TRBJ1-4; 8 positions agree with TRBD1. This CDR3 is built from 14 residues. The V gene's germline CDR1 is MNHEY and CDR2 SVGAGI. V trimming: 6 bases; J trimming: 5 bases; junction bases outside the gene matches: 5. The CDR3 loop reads CASRRDRGNEKLFF. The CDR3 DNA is TGTGCCAGCAGAAGAGACAGGGGAAATGAAAAACTGTTTTTT.

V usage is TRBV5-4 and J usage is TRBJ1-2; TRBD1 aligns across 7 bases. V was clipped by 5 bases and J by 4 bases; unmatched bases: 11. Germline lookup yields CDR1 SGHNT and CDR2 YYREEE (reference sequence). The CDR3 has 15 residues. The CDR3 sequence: CASREVGQEIYGYTF. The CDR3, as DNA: TGTGCCAGCAGAGAGGTTGGACAGGAGATCTATGGCTACACCTTC.

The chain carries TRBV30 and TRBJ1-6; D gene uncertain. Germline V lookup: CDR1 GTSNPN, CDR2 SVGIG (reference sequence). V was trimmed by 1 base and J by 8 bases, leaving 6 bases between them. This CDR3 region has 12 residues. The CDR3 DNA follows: TGTGCCTGGAGTGACAGATATTCACCCCTCCACTTT. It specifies CAWSDRYSPLHF.

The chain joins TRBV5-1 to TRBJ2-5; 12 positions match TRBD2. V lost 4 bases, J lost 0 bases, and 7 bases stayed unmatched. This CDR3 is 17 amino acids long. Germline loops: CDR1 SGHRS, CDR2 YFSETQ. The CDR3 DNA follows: TGCGCCAGCAGCCTGGGACTAGCGGGCGGCTACCAAGAGACCCAGTACTTC. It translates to CASSLGLAGGYQETQYF.

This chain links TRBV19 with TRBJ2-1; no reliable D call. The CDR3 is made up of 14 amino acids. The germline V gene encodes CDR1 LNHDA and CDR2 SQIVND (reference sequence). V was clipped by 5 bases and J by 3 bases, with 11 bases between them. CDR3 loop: CASSVTLGYNEQFF. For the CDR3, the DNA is TGTGCCAGTAGTGTCACTCTCGGCTACAATGAGCAGTTCTTC.

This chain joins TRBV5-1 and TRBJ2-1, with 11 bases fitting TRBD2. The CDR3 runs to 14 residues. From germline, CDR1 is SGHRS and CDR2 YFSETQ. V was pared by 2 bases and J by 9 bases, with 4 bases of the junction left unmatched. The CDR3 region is CASSLALAGVEQFF. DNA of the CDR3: TGCGCCAGCAGCTTAGCACTAGCGGGGGTTGAGCAGTTCTTC.

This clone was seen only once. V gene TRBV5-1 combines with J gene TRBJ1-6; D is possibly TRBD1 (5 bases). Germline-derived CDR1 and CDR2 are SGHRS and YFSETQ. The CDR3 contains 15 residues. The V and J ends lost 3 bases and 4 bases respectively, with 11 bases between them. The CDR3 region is CASSSDSRYNSPLHF. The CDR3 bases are TGCGCCAGCAGCTCCGACAGCCGTTATAATTCACCCCTCCACTTT.

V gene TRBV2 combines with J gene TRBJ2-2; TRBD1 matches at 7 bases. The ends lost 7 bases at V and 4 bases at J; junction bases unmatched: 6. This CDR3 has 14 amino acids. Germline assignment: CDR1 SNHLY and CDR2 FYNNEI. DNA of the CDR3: TGTGCCAGCAAGACAGGGTGGGCCACCGGGGAGCTGTTTTTT. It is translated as CASKTGWATGELFF. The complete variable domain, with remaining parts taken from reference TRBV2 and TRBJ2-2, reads EPEVTQTPSHQVTQMGQEVILRCVPISNHLYFYWYRQILGQKVEFLVSFYNNEISEKSEIFDDQFSVERPDGSNFTLKIRSTKLEDSAMYFCASKTGWATGELFFGEGSRLTVL.

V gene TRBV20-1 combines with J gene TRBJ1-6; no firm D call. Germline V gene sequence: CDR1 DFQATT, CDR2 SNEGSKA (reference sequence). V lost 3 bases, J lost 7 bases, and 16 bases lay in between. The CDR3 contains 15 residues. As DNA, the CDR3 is TGCAGTGCTAGTGAGAGGGTCGACTACAATTCACCCCTCCACTTT. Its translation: CSASERVDYNSPLHF.

CDR3 in DNA: TGTGCCAGCAGCCAATCGGGGGAGTTGGGAGAAAAACTGTTTTTT. Translating it yields CASSQSGELGEKLFF. The chain is built from TRBV7-2 and TRBJ1-4; D may be TRBD1 (5 bases). The CDR3 is 15 amino acids. V lost 5 bases and J lost 8, with 18 bases in between. Germline CDR1 SGHTA, CDR2 FQGNSA.